This T cell receptor (beta chain) was captured in a study of human T cells and chemical hapten exposure. Study overall: Yields of TCR per sample differed, chiefly owing to small differences in pooled library volume. Study observations and caveats: No change in TCRs above 1 in 1000 frequency was produced by DPC sensitization.

Time point given: pre-sensitization, week 0. The treatment: therapeutic diphenylcyclopropenone sensitization with weekly scalp DPC. Total RNA was isolated from unfractionated whole blood. V shed 0 bases and J shed 3 bases, with 8 bases lying between them. The CDR3 contains 14 residues. Germline CDR1 is SEHNR and CDR2 is FQNEAQ (reference sequence). Each CDR3 protein gets one entry after TCRdb re-called the RACE reads with MiXCR. The sample holds some 70,000 distinct CDR3 sequences; 10% to 11% are singletons and the top ten take approximately 5.5%. This clonotype was seen at least ten times. The antigen is undetermined.

The TCR originated in a woman between 45 and 65 years old with alopecia areata. Some clones in this sample may be carry-over from other donors' samples. This material consisted of whole blood, taken in connection with sensitization to the hapten diphenylcyclopropenone (DPC). The rearrangement links TRBV7-9 to TRBJ2-5; D is undetermined. The CDR3 loop is CASSLAHEKETQYF. The CDR3 nucleotides read TGTGCCAGCAGCTTAGCACACGAAAAAGAGACCCAGTACTTC.